This TCR beta chain was identified in a study of blood T cell repertoires in COVID-19. The assay was immunoSEQ multiplex PCR, and TCRdb's table has in-frame clones only and misses some. This table has about 230,000 clones, nearly 90% appearing once. V lost 4 bases and J lost 4, with 13 bases in between. Looked up from germline, CDR1 is SGHTA and CDR2 is FQGNSA. The CDR3 is made up of 14 amino acids. This chain connects TRBV7-2 to TRBJ1-2, with D perhaps TRBD1 (5 bases). The TCR was taken from a young man who had recovered from COVID-19. Sequenced sample: PBMCs or T cells enriched from blood (not recorded which). CDR3 DNA sequence: TGTGCCAGCAGCTCTGGCGGCGACAGCTATGGCTACACCTTC. It specifies CASSSGGDSYGYTF.